The source of this T cell receptor beta chain is a study of control samples from healthy donors and cancer patients. Germline assignment: CDR1 LGHDT and CDR2 YNNKEL (reference sequence). The CDR3 length is 13 residues. V was clipped by 1 base and J by 4 bases, with 7 bases between them. The assay was immunoSEQ multiplex PCR, and TCRdb's table has in-frame clones only and misses some. Of about 180,000 clones detected, approximately 92% appear once; the ten largest clones hold around 1.5%. The specimen was blood. This chain links TRBV3-1 (or the pseudogene TRBV3-2) with TRBJ1-1, with D hard to call. This clonotype was sampled from a man younger than 45 in good health. CDR3 in DNA: TGTGCCAGCAGCCAAGGGAGTGGCACTGAAGCTTTCTTT. Protein product: CASSQGSGTEAFF.